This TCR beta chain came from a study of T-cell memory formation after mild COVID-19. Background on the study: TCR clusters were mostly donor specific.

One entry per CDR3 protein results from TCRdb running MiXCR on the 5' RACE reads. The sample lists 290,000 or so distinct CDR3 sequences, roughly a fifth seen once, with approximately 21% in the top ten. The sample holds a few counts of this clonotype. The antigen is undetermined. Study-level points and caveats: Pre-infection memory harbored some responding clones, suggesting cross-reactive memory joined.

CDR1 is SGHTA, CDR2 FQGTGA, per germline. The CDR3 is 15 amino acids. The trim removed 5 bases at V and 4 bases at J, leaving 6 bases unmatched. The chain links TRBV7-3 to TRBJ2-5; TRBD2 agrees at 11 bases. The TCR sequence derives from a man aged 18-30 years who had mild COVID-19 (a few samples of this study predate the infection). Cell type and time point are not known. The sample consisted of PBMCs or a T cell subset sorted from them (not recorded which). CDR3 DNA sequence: TGTGCCAGCAGCCGTGACGGGACTAGCGGAGAGACCCAGTACTTC. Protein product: CASSRDGTSGETQYF.